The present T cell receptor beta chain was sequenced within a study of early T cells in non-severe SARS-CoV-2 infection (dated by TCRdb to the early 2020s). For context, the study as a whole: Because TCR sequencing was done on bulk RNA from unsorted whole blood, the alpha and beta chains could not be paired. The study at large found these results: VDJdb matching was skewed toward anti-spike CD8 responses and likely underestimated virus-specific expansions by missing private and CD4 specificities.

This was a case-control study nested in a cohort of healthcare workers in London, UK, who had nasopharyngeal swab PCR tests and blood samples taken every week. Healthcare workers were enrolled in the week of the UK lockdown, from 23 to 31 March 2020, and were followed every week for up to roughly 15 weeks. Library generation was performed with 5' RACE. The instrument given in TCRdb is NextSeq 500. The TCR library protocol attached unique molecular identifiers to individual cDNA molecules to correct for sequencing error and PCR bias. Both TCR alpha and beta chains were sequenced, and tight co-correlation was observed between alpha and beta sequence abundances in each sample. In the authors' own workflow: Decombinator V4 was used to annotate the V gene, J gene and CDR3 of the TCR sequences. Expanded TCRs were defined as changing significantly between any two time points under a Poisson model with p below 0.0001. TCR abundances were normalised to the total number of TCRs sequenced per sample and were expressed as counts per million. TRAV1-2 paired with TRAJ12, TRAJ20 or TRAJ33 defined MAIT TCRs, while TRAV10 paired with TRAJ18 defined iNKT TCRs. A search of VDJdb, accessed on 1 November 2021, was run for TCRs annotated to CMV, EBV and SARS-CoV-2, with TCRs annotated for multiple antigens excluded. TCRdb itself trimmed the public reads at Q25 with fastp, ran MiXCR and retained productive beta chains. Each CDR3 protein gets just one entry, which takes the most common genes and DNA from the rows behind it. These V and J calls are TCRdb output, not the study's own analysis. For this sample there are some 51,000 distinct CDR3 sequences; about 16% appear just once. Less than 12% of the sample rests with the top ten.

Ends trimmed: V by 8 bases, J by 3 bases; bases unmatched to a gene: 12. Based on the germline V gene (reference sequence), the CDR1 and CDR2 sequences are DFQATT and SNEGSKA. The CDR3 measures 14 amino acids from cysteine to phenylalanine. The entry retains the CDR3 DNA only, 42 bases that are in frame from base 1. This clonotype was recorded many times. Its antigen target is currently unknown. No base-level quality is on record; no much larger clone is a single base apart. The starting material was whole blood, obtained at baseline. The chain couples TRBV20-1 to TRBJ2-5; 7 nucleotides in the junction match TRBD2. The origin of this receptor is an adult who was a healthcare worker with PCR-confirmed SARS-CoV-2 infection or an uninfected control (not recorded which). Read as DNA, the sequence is TGCAGTCTCCCGGGGGGTTCGGTAAAAGAGACCCAGTACTTC. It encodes CSLPGGSVKETQYF.